This T cell receptor (beta chain) originates from a study of OX40 agonist ivuxolimab in advanced cancers. Whole-study context: The dose-escalation cohort had hepatocellular carcinoma, melanoma, renal cell or head and neck cancer. Partial responses were achieved by three patients, of whom one had hepatocellular carcinoma and two had cutaneous melanoma. Whole-study results and caveats: At 0.1 to 3.0 mg/kg, clonal expansion of CD4+ and CD8+ blood T cells had occurred by week 6. Not determined was the antigen specificity of the expanded peripheral T cells.

This clone was observed a few times. Antigen unknown. V was pared by 3 bases and J by 3 bases, with 1 base of the junction left unmatched. The CDR3 is 15 residues long. Germline V gene data show CDR1 as KGHSH and CDR2 as LQKENI. TCRdb's table, derived via immunoSEQ multiplex PCR, lists solely in-frame clones and lacks some. The sample yields about 80,000 clones, 84% seen once. Sequences were derived from CD4+ or CD8+ T cells sorted from blood, sampled in a trial of the OX40 agonist ivuxolimab. The V and J genes are TRBV18 and TRBJ2-7; 14 bases line up with TRBD2. This receptor was identified in an adult with an advanced solid tumor such as melanoma, head and neck, liver or kidney cancer. The CDR3 DNA is TGTGCCAGCTCACCTGGGACTAGCGGGAGCTACGAGCAGTACTTC. This encodes CASSPGTSGSYEQYF.